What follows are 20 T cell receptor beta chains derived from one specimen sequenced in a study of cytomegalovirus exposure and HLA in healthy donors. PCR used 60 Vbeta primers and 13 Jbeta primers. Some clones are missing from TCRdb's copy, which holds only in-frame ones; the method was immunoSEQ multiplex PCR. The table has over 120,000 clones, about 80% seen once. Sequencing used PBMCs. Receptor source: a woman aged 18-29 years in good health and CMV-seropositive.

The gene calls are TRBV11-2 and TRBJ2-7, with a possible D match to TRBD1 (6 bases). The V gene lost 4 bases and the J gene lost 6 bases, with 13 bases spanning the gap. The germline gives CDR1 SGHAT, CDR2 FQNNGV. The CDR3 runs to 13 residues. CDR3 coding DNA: TGTGCCAGCAGCTCCCTAGGGGGTGGCGAGCAGTACTTC. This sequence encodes CASSSLGGGEQYF.

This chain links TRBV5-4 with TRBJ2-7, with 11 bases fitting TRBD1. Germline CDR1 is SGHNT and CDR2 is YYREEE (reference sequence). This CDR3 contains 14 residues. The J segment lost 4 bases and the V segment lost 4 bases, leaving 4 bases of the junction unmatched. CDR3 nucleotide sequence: TGTGCCAGCAGCAAGGACAGGGGGCTGTACGAGCAGTACTTC. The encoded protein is CASSKDRGLYEQYF.

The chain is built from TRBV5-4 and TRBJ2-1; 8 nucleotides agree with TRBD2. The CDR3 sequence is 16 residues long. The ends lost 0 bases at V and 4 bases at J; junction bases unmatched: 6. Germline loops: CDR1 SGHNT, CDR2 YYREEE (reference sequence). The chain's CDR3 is CASSLVGGVKYNEQFF. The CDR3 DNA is TGTGCCAGCAGCTTGGTCGGGGGGGTGAAATACAATGAGCAGTTCTTC. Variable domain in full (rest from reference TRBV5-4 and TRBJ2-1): ETGVTQSPTHLIKTRGQQVTLRCSSQSGHNTVSWYQQALGQGPQFIFQYYREEENGRGNFPPRFSGLQFPNYSSELNVNALELDDSALYLCASSLVGGVKYNEQFFGPGTRLTVL.

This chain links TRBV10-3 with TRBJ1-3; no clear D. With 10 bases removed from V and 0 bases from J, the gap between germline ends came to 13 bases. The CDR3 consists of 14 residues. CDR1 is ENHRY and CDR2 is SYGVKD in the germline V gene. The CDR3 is CATLADFSGNTIYF. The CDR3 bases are TGTGCCACTTTGGCCGACTTCTCTGGAAACACCATATATTTT.

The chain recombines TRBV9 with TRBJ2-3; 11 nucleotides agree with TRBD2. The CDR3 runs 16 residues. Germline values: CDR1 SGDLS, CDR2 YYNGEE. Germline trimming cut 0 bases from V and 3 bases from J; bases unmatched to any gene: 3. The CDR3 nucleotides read TGTGCCAGCAGCGTAGCTCCTAGCGGGGGGACAGATACGCAGTATTTT. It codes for CASSVAPSGGTDTQYF.

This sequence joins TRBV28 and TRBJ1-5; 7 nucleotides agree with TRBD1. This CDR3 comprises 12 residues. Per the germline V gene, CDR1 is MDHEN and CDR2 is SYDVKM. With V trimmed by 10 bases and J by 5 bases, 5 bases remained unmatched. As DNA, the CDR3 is TGTGCCACCAACAGGGGCGATCAGCCCCAGCATTTT. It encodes CATNRGDQPQHF.

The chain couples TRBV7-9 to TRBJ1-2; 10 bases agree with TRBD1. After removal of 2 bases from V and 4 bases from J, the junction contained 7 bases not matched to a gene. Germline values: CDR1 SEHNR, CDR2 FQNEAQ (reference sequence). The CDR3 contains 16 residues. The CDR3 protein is CASSLRDRGIGYGYTF. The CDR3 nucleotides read TGTGCCAGCAGCTTACGGGACAGGGGAATCGGCTATGGCTACACCTTC.

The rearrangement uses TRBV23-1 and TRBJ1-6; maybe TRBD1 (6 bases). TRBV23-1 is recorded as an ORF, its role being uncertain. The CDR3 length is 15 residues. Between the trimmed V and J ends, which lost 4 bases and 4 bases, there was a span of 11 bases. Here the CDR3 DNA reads TGCGCCAGCAGTCTCCGGACAGCTTATAATTCACCCCTCCACTTT. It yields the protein CASSLRTAYNSPLHF.

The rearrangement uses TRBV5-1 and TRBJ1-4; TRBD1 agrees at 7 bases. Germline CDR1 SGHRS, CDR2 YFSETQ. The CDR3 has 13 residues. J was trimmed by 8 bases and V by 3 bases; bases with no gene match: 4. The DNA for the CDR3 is TGCGCCAGCAGCTCTCGGGACAGCGAAAAACTGTTTTTT. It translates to CASSSRDSEKLFF.

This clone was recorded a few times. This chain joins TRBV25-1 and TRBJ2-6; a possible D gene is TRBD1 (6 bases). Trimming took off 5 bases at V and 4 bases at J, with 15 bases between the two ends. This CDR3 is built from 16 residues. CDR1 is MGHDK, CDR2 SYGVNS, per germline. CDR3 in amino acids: CASSSLTGSGANVLTF. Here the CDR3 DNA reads TGTGCCAGCAGTAGTCTTACAGGGTCCGGGGCCAACGTCCTGACTTTC.

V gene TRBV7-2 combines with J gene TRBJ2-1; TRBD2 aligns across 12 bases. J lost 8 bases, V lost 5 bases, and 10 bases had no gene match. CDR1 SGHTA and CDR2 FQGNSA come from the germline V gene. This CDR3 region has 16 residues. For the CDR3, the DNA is TGTGCCAGCAGCGAACATCTAGCGGGGGGGCGCGATGAGCAGTTCTTC. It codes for CASSEHLAGGRDEQFF.

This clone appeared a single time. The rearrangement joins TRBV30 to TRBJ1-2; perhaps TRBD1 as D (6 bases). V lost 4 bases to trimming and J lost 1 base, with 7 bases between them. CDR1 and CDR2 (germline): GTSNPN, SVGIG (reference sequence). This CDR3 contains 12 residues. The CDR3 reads CAWTGVNYGYTF. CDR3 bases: TGTGCCTGGACAGGGGTTAACTATGGCTACACCTTC.

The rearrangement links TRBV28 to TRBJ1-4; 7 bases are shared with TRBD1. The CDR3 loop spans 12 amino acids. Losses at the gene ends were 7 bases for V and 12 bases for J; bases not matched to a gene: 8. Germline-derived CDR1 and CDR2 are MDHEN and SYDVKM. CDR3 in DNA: TGTGCCAGCAAACAGGGGCACAAGGAACTGTTTTTT. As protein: CASKQGHKELFF.

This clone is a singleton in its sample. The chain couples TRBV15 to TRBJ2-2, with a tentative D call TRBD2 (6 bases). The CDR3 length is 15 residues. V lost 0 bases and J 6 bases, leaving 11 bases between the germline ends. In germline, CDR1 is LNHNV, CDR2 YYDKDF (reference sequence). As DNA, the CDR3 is TGTGCCACCAGCAGAGATCCCGGGGGACCCGGGGAGCTGTTTTTT. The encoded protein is CATSRDPGGPGELFF.

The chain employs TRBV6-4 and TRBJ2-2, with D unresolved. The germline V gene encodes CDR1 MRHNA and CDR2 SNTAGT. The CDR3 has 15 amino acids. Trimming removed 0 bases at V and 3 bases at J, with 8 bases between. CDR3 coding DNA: TGTGCCAGCAGTGACTCAAAACTTCACACCGGGGAGCTGTTTTTT. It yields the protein CASSDSKLHTGELFF.

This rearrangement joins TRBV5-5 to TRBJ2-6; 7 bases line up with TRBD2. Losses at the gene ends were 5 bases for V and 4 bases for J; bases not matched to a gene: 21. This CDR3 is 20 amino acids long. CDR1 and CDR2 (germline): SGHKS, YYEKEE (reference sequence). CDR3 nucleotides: TGTGCCAGCAGACCCGCCGGGGAGGCGGGGGTTCTAGTCGGGGCCAACGTCCTGACTTTC. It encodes CASRPAGEAGVLVGANVLTF.

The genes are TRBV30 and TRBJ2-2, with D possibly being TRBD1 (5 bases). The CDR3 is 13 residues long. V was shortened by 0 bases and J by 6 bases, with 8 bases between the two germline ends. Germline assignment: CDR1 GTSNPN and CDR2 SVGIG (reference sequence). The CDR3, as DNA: TGTGCCTGGAGTGTTAGCAGGGCCGGGGAGCTGTTTTTT. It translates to CAWSVSRAGELFF.

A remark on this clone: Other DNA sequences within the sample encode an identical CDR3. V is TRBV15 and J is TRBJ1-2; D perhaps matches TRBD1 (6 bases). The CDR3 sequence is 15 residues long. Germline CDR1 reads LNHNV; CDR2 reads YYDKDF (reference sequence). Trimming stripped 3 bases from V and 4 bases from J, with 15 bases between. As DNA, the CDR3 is TGTGCCACCAGCAGTGCCCACGGACAGACCTATGGCTACACCTTC. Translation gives CATSSAHGQTYGYTF.

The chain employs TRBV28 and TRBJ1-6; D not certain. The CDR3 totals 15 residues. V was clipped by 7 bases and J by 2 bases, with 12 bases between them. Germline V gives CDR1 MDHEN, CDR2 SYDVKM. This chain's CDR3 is CASTLGQTYNSPLHF. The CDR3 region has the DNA TGTGCCAGCACCCTGGGCCAAACCTATAATTCACCCCTCCACTTT.

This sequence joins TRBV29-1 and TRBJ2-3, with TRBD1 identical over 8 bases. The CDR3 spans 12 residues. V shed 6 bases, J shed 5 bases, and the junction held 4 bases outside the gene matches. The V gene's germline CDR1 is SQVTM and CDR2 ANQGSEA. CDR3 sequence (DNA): TGCAGCGTCCGACAGGGGAAAGATACGCAGTATTTT. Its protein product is CSVRQGKDTQYF.